The rows below give T cell receptor beta chains drawn from one sample of a study of cytomegalovirus exposure and HLA in healthy donors. Only in-frame clones appear in the TCRdb table, and some are missing; sequencing was by immunoSEQ multiplex PCR. The sample lists over 80,000 clones, roughly four fifths occurring once. What was sequenced was PBMCs. The origin of the receptors is a man aged 35-49 years in good health and CMV-seropositive. The CDR3 runs from the conserved cysteine through the conserved F or W. The order of the fields is CDR3 protein, CDR3 DNA, D gene, V gene, clone size, J gene. The D gene is left open where the match is weak. Only some rows state a clone size, as once, few, many or a class for expanded clones.

CASSLIQDSPLHF | TGTGCCAGCAGCTTGATTCAGGATTCACCCCTCCACTTT | NA | TRBV5-5 | NA | TRBJ1-6
CASSVAGTGSYEQYF | TGTGCCAGCAGCGTAGCCGGGACAGGGTCCTACGAGCAGTACTTC | TRBD1 | TRBV9 | NA | TRBJ2-7
CSVDMTDSTDTQYF | TGCAGCGTTGACATGACAGACAGCACAGATACGCAGTATTTT | NA | TRBV29-1 | once | TRBJ2-3
CSVLGLAGYNEQFF | TGCAGCGTATTAGGACTAGCGGGTTACAATGAGCAGTTCTTC | TRBD2 | TRBV29-1 | NA | TRBJ2-1
CASRTGTSTDTQYF | TGTGCCAGCAGGACAGGAACTAGCACAGATACGCAGTATTTT | NA | TRBV28 | NA | TRBJ2-3
CASSQEGQAKEPQYF | TGCGCCAGCAGCCAAGAGGGACAAGCTAAAGAGCCCCAGTACTTC | NA | TRBV4-1 | NA | TRBJ2-5
CASSLGALRANIQYF | TGTGCCAGCAGCTTAGGCGCCCTGAGGGCGAACATTCAGTACTTC | NA | TRBV11-2 | NA | TRBJ2-4
CASSEGGGYTF | TGCGCCAGCAGTGAGGGAGGTGGCTACACCTTC | NA | TRBV10-2 | NA | TRBJ1-2
CASSWGLRANYGYTF | TGTGCCAGCAGTTGGGGGCTTCGAGCTAACTATGGCTACACCTTC | NA | TRBV6-5 | NA | TRBJ1-2
CASSWTSGETQYF | TGTGCCAGCAGCTGGACTAGCGGGGAGACCCAGTACTTC | TRBD2 | TRBV11-2 | few | TRBJ2-5
CASRRDRANNSPLHF | TGTGCCAGTAGACGCGACAGGGCCAATAATTCACCCCTCCACTTT | TRBD1 | TRBV19 | NA | TRBJ1-6
CASSFSRTSGFANTGELFF | TGTGCCAGCAGTTTCTCCCGGACTAGCGGGTTCGCGAACACCGGGGAGCTGTTTTTT | TRBD2 | TRBV28 | few | TRBJ2-2
CASSIFQSAGGQTYNEQFF | TGTGCCAGTAGTATATTCCAATCGGCGGGAGGGCAAACCTACAATGAGCAGTTCTTC | TRBD2 | TRBV19 | NA | TRBJ2-1
CSVHQGATNQPQHF | TGCAGCGTCCACCAGGGGGCTACCAATCAGCCCCAGCATTTT | TRBD1 | TRBV29-1 | NA | TRBJ1-5
CASRAWRAGTDTQYF | TGTGCCAGCAGGGCCTGGAGGGCCGGGACAGATACGCAGTATTTT | NA | TRBV28 | NA | TRBJ2-3
CSAVNETQYF | TGCAGTGCTGTAAATGAGACCCAGTACTTC | NA | TRBV20-1 | NA | TRBJ2-5
CASIKDRGYQETQYF | TGTGCCAGTATTAAAGACAGGGGCTATCAAGAGACCCAGTACTTC | TRBD1 | TRBV28 | NA | TRBJ2-5
CASSPDGLYSSGANVLTF | TGTGCCAGCTCACCGGATGGACTTTACAGCTCTGGGGCCAACGTCCTGACTTTC | NA | TRBV18 | NA | TRBJ2-6
CASTPSRQGRFTDTQYF | TGTGCCAGCACCCCCAGTCGACAGGGGCGCTTCACAGATACGCAGTATTTT | TRBD1 | TRBV5-8 | NA | TRBJ2-3
CASSLFGVEETQYF | TGTGCCAGCAGCTTATTTGGCGTGGAGGAGACCCAGTACTTC | NA | TRBV11-2 | NA | TRBJ2-5
CASLRGESTDEAFF | TGTGCCAGCCTCAGGGGAGAGTCCACTGATGAAGCTTTCTTT | NA | TRBV19 | NA | TRBJ1-1
CASSQDRTQGPQHF | TGTGCCAGCAGCCAAGATCGAACCCAGGGGCCCCAGCATTTT | NA | TRBV4-2 | NA | TRBJ1-5
CASSIEIPWRGSSYNEQFF | TGTGCCAGTAGTATAGAAATACCTTGGCGGGGGAGCTCCTACAATGAGCAGTTCTTC | TRBD2 | TRBV19 | few | TRBJ2-1
CASSPLGVSTGELFF | TGTGCCAGCAGCCCCCTCGGGGTTAGCACCGGGGAGCTGTTTTTT | NA | TRBV11-2 | NA | TRBJ2-2
CASSEGKTGTSEQYF | TGTGCCAGCAGTGAGGGGAAAACCGGGACATCCGAGCAGTACTTC | NA | TRBV2 | NA | TRBJ2-7
CASSPGQGQEKLFF | TGTGCCAGCTCACCGGGACAGGGTCAAGAAAAACTGTTTTTT | TRBD1 | TRBV18 | NA | TRBJ1-4
CASKPLTGPNTEAFF | TGTGCCAGCAAACCCCTGACAGGGCCGAACACTGAAGCTTTCTTT | TRBD1 | TRBV27 | once | TRBJ1-1
CATSRGTGGYTQYF | TGTGCCACCAGCAGAGGTACAGGGGGATATACGCAGTATTTT | TRBD1 | TRBV15 | NA | TRBJ2-3
CASSTTGLPYELYF | TGTGCCAGCAGCACGACAGGATTACCCTACGAGCTGTACTTC | NA | TRBV14 | NA | TRBJ2-7
CAWRDQSLTGHYGYTF | TGTGCCTGGAGGGATCAATCTCTGACAGGCCACTATGGCTACACCTTC | NA | TRBV30 | NA | TRBJ1-2
CASSSYPGTGIYEQYF | TGTGCCAGCAGCTCCTACCCCGGGACAGGAATATACGAGCAGTACTTC | TRBD1 | TRBV7-2 | NA | TRBJ2-7
CASTRVSEQFF | TGTGCCAGCACCCGAGTGAGTGAGCAGTTCTTC | NA | TRBV11-2 | NA | TRBJ2-1
CASILSGGSQPQHF | TGTGCCAGCATTCTCTCGGGGGGCTCTCAGCCCCAGCATTTT | NA | TRBV6-1 | NA | TRBJ1-5
CASRVRGPNQPQHF | TGTGCCAGTAGAGTCAGGGGTCCTAATCAGCCCCAGCATTTT | NA | TRBV19 | NA | TRBJ1-5
CASSLGAGDGYTF | TGTGCCAGCAGCTTAGGGGCAGGGGATGGCTACACCTTC | NA | TRBV7-2 | NA | TRBJ1-2
CASSPQTLSSYEQYF | TGTGCCAGCAGCCCGCAGACACTCAGCTCCTACGAGCAGTACTTC | NA | TRBV7-2 | NA | TRBJ2-7
CASSPGGGPEQFF | TGTGCCAGCAGTCCCGGCGGGGGTCCTGAGCAGTTCTTC | TRBD2 | TRBV13 | NA | TRBJ2-1
CASSRRTGGGDTQYF | TGTGCCAGCAGCCGACGGACAGGCGGTGGAGATACGCAGTATTTT | TRBD1 | TRBV7-6 | NA | TRBJ2-3
CASSLPGQANTEAFF | TGTGCCAGCAGCTTGCCGGGACAGGCGAACACTGAAGCTTTCTTT | TRBD1 | TRBV5-4 | NA | TRBJ1-1
CASSPRDINTEAFF | TGTGCCAGCTCACCCCGGGACATCAACACTGAAGCTTTCTTT | NA | TRBV18 | NA | TRBJ1-1
CASSWSDSFRDNSPLHF | TGTGCCAGTAGTTGGTCGGACAGCTTCCGTGATAATTCACCCCTCCACTTT | NA | TRBV19 | medium-sized | TRBJ1-6
CASSSRLAGSTDTQYF | TGTGCCAGCAGCTCCCGACTAGCGGGGTCCACAGATACGCAGTATTTT | TRBD2 | TRBV9 | NA | TRBJ2-3
CASSTPSGGEKLFF | TGTGCCAGCAGTACCCCAAGCGGGGGGGAAAAACTGTTTTTT | NA | TRBV28 | NA | TRBJ1-4
CASRGTVEKLFF | TGTGCCAGCAGGGGGACAGTTGAAAAACTGTTTTTT | TRBD1 | TRBV6-5 | NA | TRBJ1-4
CASSLSGSVETQYF | TGTGCCAGCAGCTTATCAGGGTCAGTTGAGACCCAGTACTTC | NA | TRBV11-2 | NA | TRBJ2-5
CASRGGVRNQPQHF | TGTGCCAGCAGGGGGGGGGTTAGGAATCAGCCCCAGCATTTT | NA | TRBV2 | NA | TRBJ1-5
CASSLGFGQGNEKLFF | TGTGCCAGCAGCTTAGGTTTTGGACAGGGTAATGAAAAACTGTTTTTT | TRBD1 | TRBV7-2 | NA | TRBJ1-4
CASSSGTGVHEQYF | TGTGCCAGCAGCTCCGGGACAGGGGTACACGAGCAGTACTTC | TRBD1 | TRBV7-9 | NA | TRBJ2-7